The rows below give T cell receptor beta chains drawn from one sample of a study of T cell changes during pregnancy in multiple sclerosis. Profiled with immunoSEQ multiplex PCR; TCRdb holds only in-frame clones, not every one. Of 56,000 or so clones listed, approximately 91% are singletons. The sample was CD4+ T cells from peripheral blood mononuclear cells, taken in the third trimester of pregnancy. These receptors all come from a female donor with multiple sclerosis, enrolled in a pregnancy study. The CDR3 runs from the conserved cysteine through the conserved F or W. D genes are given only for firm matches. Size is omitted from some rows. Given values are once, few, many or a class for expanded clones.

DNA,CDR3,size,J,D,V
TGTGCCAGCAGCGAGCGGGACGGCCAATCCTACGAGCAGTACTTC,CASSERDGQSYEQYF,-,TRBJ2-7,TRBD2,TRBV9
TGCGCCAGCAGTCAGCCGGGACAGGGAATCCATGAGCAGTTCTTC,CASSQPGQGIHEQFF,-,TRBJ2-1,TRBD1,TRBV23-1
TGTGCCAGCAGCCTTGGACTAGCGGATGAGCAGTTCTTC,CASSLGLADEQFF,-,TRBJ2-1,TRBD2,TRBV5-6
TGTGCCAGTAGAGTCCAGGGGGCATGGACTGAAGCTTTCTTT,CASRVQGAWTEAFF,-,TRBJ1-1,TRBD1,TRBV19
TGTGCCAGCTCACCGGGAGAATTCGGGGGTCATGGCTACACCTTC,CASSPGEFGGHGYTF,-,TRBJ1-2,-,TRBV18
TGCGCCAGCAGCTTGGGACAGGGGGGTGCAGATACGCAGTATTTT,CASSLGQGGADTQYF,-,TRBJ2-3,TRBD1,TRBV5-1
TGCGCCAGCAGCCCGTCCGAGACAGGGACGTGGGGCTACACCTTC,CASSPSETGTWGYTF,-,TRBJ1-2,TRBD1,TRBV4-1
TGTGCCAGTAGTATAGAGGGGGCGGTTAGCGGGGTGGGGCAGCAAGAGACCCAGTACTTC,CASSIEGAVSGVGQQETQYF,-,TRBJ2-5,TRBD2,TRBV19
TGTGCCAGCAGACCCGCTGGGACAGGGTCGGGCTATGGCTACACCTTC,CASRPAGTGSGYGYTF,-,TRBJ1-2,TRBD1,TRBV7-8
TGTGCCAGCAGCACCCGTCGGGGTAGGGGGATACGCAATCAGCCCCAGCATTTT,CASSTRRGRGIRNQPQHF,-,TRBJ1-5,-,TRBV13
TGTGCCAGCAGCATTCGACTCGACACCGGGGAGCTGTTTTTT,CASSIRLDTGELFF,-,TRBJ2-2,-,TRBV4-2
TGTGCCAGCAGTGAGGAGGGTCGCCAGCCCCAGCATTTT,CASSEEGRQPQHF,-,TRBJ1-5,-,TRBV28
TGCGCCAGCAGCCTCACGGGGGGAAGAGGGACCGGGGAGCTGTTTTTT,CASSLTGGRGTGELFF,-,TRBJ2-2,TRBD2,TRBV5-1
TGCGCCAGCAGCTTGGGGGGCCTCTATGGCTACACCTTC,CASSLGGLYGYTF,-,TRBJ1-2,-,TRBV5-1
TGCGCCAGCAGCCAAGAGGACAGTAACACTGAAGCTTTCTTT,CASSQEDSNTEAFF,-,TRBJ1-1,-,TRBV4-3
TGTGCCAGCAGTTACTCGTCAGGTCTGAATCAGCCCCAGCATTTT,CASSYSSGLNQPQHF,few,TRBJ1-5,-,TRBV6-5
TGTGCCAGCAGCGCGTCAGGGGCCCAGGGGGGCGAGCAGTACTTC,CASSASGAQGGEQYF,-,TRBJ2-7,-,TRBV13
TGTGCCAGCAGCAAAGGATCCACTAGCGGACAAGAGACCCAGTACTTC,CASSKGSTSGQETQYF,-,TRBJ2-5,TRBD2,TRBV4-2
TGTGCCAGCAGCCCTACCGGGACTAGCGGGAGGGTTGAGCAGTTCTTC,CASSPTGTSGRVEQFF,-,TRBJ2-1,TRBD2,TRBV5-6
TGTGCCAGCAGTCTGGCAGGTTGGGACACTGAAGCTTTCTTT,CASSLAGWDTEAFF,-,TRBJ1-1,-,TRBV6-5
TGTGCCAGCCTCCCGGGGCCCGGGGGGGCAGGGGGCTACACCTTC,CASLPGPGGAGGYTF,-,TRBJ1-2,-,TRBV9
TGTGCCAGTAACTCAAAGGGAGAGGGCGCTGAAGCTTTCTTT,CASNSKGEGAEAFF,-,TRBJ1-1,-,TRBV19
TGTGCCAGCGCGAAAAAGAAACAGGGCTCACTAAGCAATCAGCCCCAGCATTTT,CASAKKKQGSLSNQPQHF,-,TRBJ1-5,-,TRBV27
TGTGCCAGCAGCTTGACGCAGGATGGGACCCAGTACTTC,CASSLTQDGTQYF,-,TRBJ2-5,-,TRBV7-3
TGTGCCAGCAGCCAGCAGGGTTTCGACACCTATAATTCACCCCTCCACTTT,CASSQQGFDTYNSPLHF,-,TRBJ1-6,-,TRBV4-2
TGCGCCAGCAGCCCGGGACTAGCAGTCCCCCTTGGGGAGCAGTACTTC,CASSPGLAVPLGEQYF,-,TRBJ2-7,TRBD2,TRBV5-1
TGTGCCAGCAGCTCCCGGACAGGGAGAGAGACCCAGTACTTC,CASSSRTGRETQYF,-,TRBJ2-5,TRBD1,TRBV5-8
TGCGCCAGCAGCTTGGAGGGACAGGGGAGTGACGAGCAGTACTTC,CASSLEGQGSDEQYF,-,TRBJ2-7,TRBD1,TRBV5-1
TGCGCCAGCAGCTTGGGACTGGTTACCTACAATGAGCAGTTCTTC,CASSLGLVTYNEQFF,-,TRBJ2-1,-,TRBV5-1
TGTGCTAGTGGTTTCCGCCGACTAGCGGGGGCCAGCACAGATACGCAGTATTTT,CASGFRRLAGASTDTQYF,-,TRBJ2-3,TRBD2,TRBV12-5
TGCAGTGCTACACTAGCGGAGCAGTACTTC,CSATLAEQYF,-,TRBJ2-7,TRBD2,TRBV20-1
TGCAGCGTTGAAATTAGCGGAAAAAGCACAGATACGCAGTATTTT,CSVEISGKSTDTQYF,-,TRBJ2-3,-,TRBV29-1
TGTGCCAGGGGACTAGGCCTTTACAATGAGCAGTTCTTC,CARGLGLYNEQFF,-,TRBJ2-1,TRBD2,TRBV2
TGTGCCAGCAGCCAAGGGCTGGGAGGGCCGATTGAGCAGTTCTTC,CASSQGLGGPIEQFF,once,TRBJ2-1,TRBD2,TRBV13
TGTGCCAGCAGCTCTAGACCAACCACTGAAGCTTTCTTT,CASSSRPTTEAFF,few,TRBJ1-1,-,TRBV9
TGTGCCAGCAGCTATAACAGGGGATCCAATCAGCCCCAGCATTTT,CASSYNRGSNQPQHF,-,TRBJ1-5,TRBD1,TRBV7-2
TGTGCCAGCAGCATACCGGGACTAGCGGGGGCCTCCCAAGAGACCCAGTACTTC,CASSIPGLAGASQETQYF,-,TRBJ2-5,TRBD2,TRBV5-6
TGTGCCAGCTCACTATTCCCGGACCCACAGGATCAGCCCCAGCATTTT,CASSLFPDPQDQPQHF,once,TRBJ1-5,-,TRBV18
TGTGCCAGCAGTTACTACCCGGGACAGACCTACGAGCAGTACTTC,CASSYYPGQTYEQYF,-,TRBJ2-7,TRBD1,TRBV6-5
TGTGCCAGTAGATCCCTGGGGCCTGGAGAAAAACTGTTTTTT,CASRSLGPGEKLFF,once,TRBJ1-4,-,TRBV19
TGTGCCAGCAGCGTAGCTGCCAGCTCCTATAATTCACCCCTCCACTTT,CASSVAASSYNSPLHF,-,TRBJ1-6,-,TRBV9
TGTGCCAGCTCACCAGGGACAGGGGGCCCAAATCCCACAGATACGCAGTATTTT,CASSPGTGGPNPTDTQYF,-,TRBJ2-3,TRBD1,TRBV18
TGTGCCAGCAGCTTAGAACTAGCTGCCGGGGAGCTGTTTTTT,CASSLELAAGELFF,-,TRBJ2-2,-,TRBV11-2
TGTGCCAGCTCACCAATTCTAGGACAGGCCAGTCAAAAACTGTTTTTT,CASSPILGQASQKLFF,few,TRBJ1-4,TRBD1,TRBV18
TGCGCCAGCAGCCCCCTTGGGCCATCAATGAACACTGAAGCTTTCTTT,CASSPLGPSMNTEAFF,-,TRBJ1-1,-,TRBV5-1
TGTGCCAGCAGCCAACTAAGCGGGGAGAGCTCCTACGAGCAGTACTTC,CASSQLSGESSYEQYF,-,TRBJ2-7,TRBD2,TRBV9
TGCAGCGCCGCCCGGGACAGGAACACTGAAGCTTTCTTT,CSAARDRNTEAFF,-,TRBJ1-1,TRBD1,TRBV29-1
TGTGCCAGCAGCGAACTAGCGGGGGCCTACAATGAGCAGTTCTTC,CASSELAGAYNEQFF,-,TRBJ2-1,TRBD2,TRBV7-2
TGTGCCAGCAGTTACGGACACCTGAACACTGAAGCTTTCTTT,CASSYGHLNTEAFF,-,TRBJ1-1,-,TRBV6-5
TGTGCCAGCAGCGGTACAGGGGCGGGAGAGACCCAGTACTTC,CASSGTGAGETQYF,-,TRBJ2-5,TRBD1,TRBV9
TGTGCCAGCAGCTTAGGGCTAGCGGGAAGGAATGAGCAGTTCTTC,CASSLGLAGRNEQFF,-,TRBJ2-1,TRBD2,TRBV7-2
TGTGCCAGCAGTCCACCAACAGGGCTCGAGCAGTACTTC,CASSPPTGLEQYF,-,TRBJ2-7,-,TRBV28
TGTGCCAGCAGCCCTCCCTCGGACAGGGTCACTGAAGCTTTCTTT,CASSPPSDRVTEAFF,-,TRBJ1-1,TRBD1,TRBV5-4
TGTGCCAGCTCACCGAACAGGGGTAACTATGGCTACACCTTC,CASSPNRGNYGYTF,-,TRBJ1-2,TRBD1,TRBV18
TGTGCCAGCAGCCAAGATGCGGGGTATGACTATGGCTACACCTTC,CASSQDAGYDYGYTF,-,TRBJ1-2,-,TRBV14